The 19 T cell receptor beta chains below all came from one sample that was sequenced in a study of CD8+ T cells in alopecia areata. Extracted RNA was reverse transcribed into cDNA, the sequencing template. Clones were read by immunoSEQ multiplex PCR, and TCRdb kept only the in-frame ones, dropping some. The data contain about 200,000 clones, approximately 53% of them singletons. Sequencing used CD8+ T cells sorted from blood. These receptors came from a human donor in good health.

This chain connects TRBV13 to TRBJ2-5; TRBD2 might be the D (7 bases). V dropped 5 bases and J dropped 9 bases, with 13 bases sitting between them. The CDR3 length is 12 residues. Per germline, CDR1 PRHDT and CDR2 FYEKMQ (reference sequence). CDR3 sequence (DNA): TGTGCCAGCAGCGAAGGGAGGGGGGCCCAGTACTTC. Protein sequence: CASSEGRGAQYF. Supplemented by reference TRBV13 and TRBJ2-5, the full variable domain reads AAGVIQSPRHLIKEKRETATLKCYPIPRHDTVYWYQQGPGQDPQFLISFYEKMQSDKGSIPDRFSAQQFSDYHSELNMSSLELGDSALYFCASSEGRGAQYFGPGTRLLVL.

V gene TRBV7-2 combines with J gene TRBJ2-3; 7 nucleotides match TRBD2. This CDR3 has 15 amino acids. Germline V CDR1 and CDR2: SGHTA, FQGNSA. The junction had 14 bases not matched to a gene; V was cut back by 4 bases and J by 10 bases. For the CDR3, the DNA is TGTGCCAGCAGCTCCTCCGGGACTACCGGTAACCCGCAGTATTTT. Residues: CASSSSGTTGNPQYF.

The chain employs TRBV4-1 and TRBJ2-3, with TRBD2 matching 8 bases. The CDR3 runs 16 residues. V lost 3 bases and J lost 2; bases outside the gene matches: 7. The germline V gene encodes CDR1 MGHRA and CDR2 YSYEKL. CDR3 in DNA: TGCGCCAGCAGCCACCCCGGGAGGGGTTTCACAGATACGCAGTATTTT. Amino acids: CASSHPGRGFTDTQYF.

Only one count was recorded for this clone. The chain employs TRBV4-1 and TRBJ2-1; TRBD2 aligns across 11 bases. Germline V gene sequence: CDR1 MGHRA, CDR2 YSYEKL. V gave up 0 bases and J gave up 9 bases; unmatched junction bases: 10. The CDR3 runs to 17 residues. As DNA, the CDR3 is TGCGCCAGCAGCCAAGATTCTATAGCGGGGGGGCGACCTGAGCAGTTCTTC. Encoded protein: CASSQDSIAGGRPEQFF.

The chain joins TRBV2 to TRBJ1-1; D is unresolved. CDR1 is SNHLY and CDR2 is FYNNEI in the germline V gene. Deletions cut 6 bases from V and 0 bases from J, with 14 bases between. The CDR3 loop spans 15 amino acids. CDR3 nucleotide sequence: TGTGCCAGCAGGGGTGTGGAGCGATTGAACACTGAAGCTTTCTTT. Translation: CASRGVERLNTEAFF.

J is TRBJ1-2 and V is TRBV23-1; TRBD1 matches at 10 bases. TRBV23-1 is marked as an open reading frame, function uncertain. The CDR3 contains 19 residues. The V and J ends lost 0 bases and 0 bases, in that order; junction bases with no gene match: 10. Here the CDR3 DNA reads TGCGCCAGCAGTCAATCAGGAATGGGACAGGGGACTTCTAACTATGGCTACACCTTC. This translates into CASSQSGMGQGTSNYGYTF.

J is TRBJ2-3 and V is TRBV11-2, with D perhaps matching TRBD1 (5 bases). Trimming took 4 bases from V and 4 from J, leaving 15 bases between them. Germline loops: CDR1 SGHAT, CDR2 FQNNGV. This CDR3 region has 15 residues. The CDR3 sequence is CASSYPQAIPDTQYF. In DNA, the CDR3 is TGTGCCAGCAGCTACCCACAGGCGATCCCAGATACGCAGTATTTT.

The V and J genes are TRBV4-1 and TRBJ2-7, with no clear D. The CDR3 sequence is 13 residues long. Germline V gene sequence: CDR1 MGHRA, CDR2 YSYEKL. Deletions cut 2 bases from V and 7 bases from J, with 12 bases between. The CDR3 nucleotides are TGCGCCAGCAGCCAACTAACCGCGTGGGAGCAGTACTTC. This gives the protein CASSQLTAWEQYF.

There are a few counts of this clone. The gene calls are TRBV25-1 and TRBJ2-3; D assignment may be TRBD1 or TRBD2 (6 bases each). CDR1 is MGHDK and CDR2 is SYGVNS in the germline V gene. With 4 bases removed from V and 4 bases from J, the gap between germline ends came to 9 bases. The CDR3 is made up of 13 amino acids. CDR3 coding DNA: TGTGCCAGCAGTGGGGGGGCAGCAGATACGCAGTATTTT. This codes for CASSGGAADTQYF. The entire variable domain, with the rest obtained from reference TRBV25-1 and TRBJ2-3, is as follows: EADIYQTPRYLVIGTGKKITLECSQTMGHDKMYWYQQDPGMELHLIHYSYGVNSTEKGDLSSESTVSRIRTEHFPLTLESARPSHTSQYLCASSGGAADTQYFGPGTRLTVL.

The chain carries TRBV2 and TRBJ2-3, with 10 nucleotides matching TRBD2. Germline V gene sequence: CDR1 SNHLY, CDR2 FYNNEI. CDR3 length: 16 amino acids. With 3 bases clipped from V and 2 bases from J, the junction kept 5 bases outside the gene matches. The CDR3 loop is CASSDQSGGATDTQYF. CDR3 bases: TGTGCCAGCAGTGACCAGAGCGGGGGGGCCACAGATACGCAGTATTTT. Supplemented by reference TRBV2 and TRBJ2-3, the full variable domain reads EPEVTQTPSHQVTQMGQEVILRCVPISNHLYFYWYRQILGQKVEFLVSFYNNEISEKSEIFDDQFSVERPDGSNFTLKIRSTKLEDSAMYFCASSDQSGGATDTQYFGPGTRLTVL.

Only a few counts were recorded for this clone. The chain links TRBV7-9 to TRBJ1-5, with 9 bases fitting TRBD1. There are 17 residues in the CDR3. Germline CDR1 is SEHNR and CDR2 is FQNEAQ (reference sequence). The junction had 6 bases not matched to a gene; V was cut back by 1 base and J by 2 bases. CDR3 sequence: CASSLEGTGIGNQPQHF. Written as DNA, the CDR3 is TGTGCCAGCAGCTTAGAGGGGACAGGGATAGGCAATCAGCCCCAGCATTTT.

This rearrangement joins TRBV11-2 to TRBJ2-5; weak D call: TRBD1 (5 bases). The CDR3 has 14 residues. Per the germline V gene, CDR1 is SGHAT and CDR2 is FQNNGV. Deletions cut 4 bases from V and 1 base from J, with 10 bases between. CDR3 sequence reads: CASSSLRVQETQYF. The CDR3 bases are TGTGCCAGCAGCTCTCTCAGGGTCCAAGAGACCCAGTACTTC.

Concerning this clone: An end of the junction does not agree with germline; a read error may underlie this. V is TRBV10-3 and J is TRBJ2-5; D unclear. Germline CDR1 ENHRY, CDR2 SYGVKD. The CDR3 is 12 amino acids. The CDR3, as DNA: TGCGCCATCAGTGGGGTAAGAGAGACCCAGTACTTC. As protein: CAISGVRETQYF.

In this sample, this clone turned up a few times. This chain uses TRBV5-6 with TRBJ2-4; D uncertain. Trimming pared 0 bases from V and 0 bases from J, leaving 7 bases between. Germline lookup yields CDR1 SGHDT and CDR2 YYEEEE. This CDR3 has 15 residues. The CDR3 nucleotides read TGTGCCAGCAGCTTGGCCGGCAGAGCCAAAAACATTCAGTACTTC. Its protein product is CASSLAGRAKNIQYF.

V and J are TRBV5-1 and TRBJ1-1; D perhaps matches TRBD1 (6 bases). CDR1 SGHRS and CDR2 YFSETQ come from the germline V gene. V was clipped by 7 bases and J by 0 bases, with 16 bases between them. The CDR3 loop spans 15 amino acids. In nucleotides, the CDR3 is TGCGCCAGCGGCGGAGAAGGGGGGTTGAACACTGAAGCTTTCTTT. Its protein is CASGGEGGLNTEAFF. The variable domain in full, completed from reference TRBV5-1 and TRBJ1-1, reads KAGVTQTPRYLIKTRGQQVTLSCSPISGHRSVSWYQQTPGQGLQFLFEYFSETQRNKGNFPGRFSGRQFSNSRSEMNVSTLELGDSALYLCASGGEGGLNTEAFFGQGTRLTVV.

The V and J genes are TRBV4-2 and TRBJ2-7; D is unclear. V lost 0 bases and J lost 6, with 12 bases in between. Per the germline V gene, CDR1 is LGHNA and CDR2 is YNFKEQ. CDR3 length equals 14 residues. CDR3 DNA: TGTGCCAGCAGCCAAGATAACGTTTTTGGCGAGCAGTACTTC. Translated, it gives CASSQDNVFGEQYF.

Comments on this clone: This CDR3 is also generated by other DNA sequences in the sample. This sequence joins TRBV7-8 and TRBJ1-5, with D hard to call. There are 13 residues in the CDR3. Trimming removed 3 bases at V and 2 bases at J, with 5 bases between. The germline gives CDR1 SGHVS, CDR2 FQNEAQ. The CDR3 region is CASSLDGNQPQHF. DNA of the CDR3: TGTGCCAGCAGCTTGGACGGCAATCAGCCCCAGCATTTT.

The CDR3 spells CASSTWTGASYEQYF. CDR3 bases: TGCGCCAGCAGCACCTGGACAGGGGCCTCCTACGAGCAGTACTTC. The V call is TRBV5-1, the J call TRBJ2-7; TRBD1 agrees at 9 bases. Germline V gene sequence: CDR1 SGHRS, CDR2 YFSETQ. V was pared by 4 bases and J by 0 bases, with 5 bases of the junction left unmatched. The CDR3 loop spans 15 amino acids.

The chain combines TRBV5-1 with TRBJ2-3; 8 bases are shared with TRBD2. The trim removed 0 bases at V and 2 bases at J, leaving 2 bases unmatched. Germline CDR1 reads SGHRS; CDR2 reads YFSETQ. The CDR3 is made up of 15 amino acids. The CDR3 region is CASSLERGPTDTQYF. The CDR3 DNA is TGCGCCAGCAGCTTGGAGCGGGGGCCCACAGATACGCAGTATTTT.